The 14 T cell receptor beta chains presented below share a single source sample, sequenced in a study of regulatory T cells in long-lasting Graves disease. The sample's time point: newly diagnosed GD, antithyroid drugs for less than 3 months. RNA isolated from PBMCs was used to make the TCR library. CDR3-region Arm-PCR and iRepertoire HTBI primers produced the TCR beta libraries. TCRdb called the multiplex PCR reads again in MiXCR, with one record for every CDR3 protein. This sample yields some 350,000 distinct CDR3 sequences, of which around 15% are seen a single time; just over 20% belongs to the top ten. These data were also reused for a study on T cells in Graves' hyperthyroidism and ophthalmopathy.

The material was peripheral blood mononuclear cells (PBMCs), obtained at new diagnosis, from a patient treated with antithyroid drugs. The source is a young woman with Graves disease.

This clonotype was counted a few times. The chain links TRBV6-1 to TRBJ2-1; D is perhaps TRBD2 (6 bases). This CDR3 contains 14 residues. Per the germline V gene, CDR1 is MNHNS and CDR2 is SASEGT. Trimming took off 6 bases at V and 0 bases at J, with 9 bases between the two ends. CDR3 region: CASRLTSSYNEQFF. For the CDR3, the DNA is TGTGCCAGCAGATTGACTAGCTCCTACAATGAGCAGTTCTTC.

This clonotype was counted ten times or more. J is TRBJ1-2 and V is TRBV20-1; the D gene is possibly TRBD1 (5 bases). CDR1 DFQATT and CDR2 SNEGSKA come from the germline V gene (reference sequence). Between the trimmed V and J ends, which lost 6 bases and 12 bases, there was a span of 35 bases. The CDR3 totals 17 residues. The CDR3, as DNA: TGCAGTGCCTCCCCCCGAGGCCTGGGGCAGCAAAGGGGCCTGCACACCTTC. As protein: CSASPRGLGQQRGLHTF.

About this clonotype itself: Given a much more abundant clone one base away, this may be a read error. CDR3 nucleotide sequence: TGTGCCAGCTCACCACTAGGGGCGAACACCGGGGAGCTGTCTTTT. Its protein is CASSPLGANTGELSF. The chain carries TRBV18 and TRBJ2-2; either TRBD1 or TRBD2 may fit D (5 bases each). Germline loops: CDR1 KGHSH, CDR2 LQKENI. The CDR3 runs to 15 residues.

This clonotype was counted many times. The chain uses TRBV20-1 and TRBJ2-7; 9 bases are a match to TRBD1. V was clipped by 6 bases and J by 5 bases; unmatched bases: 8. The CDR3 is made up of 13 amino acids. In germline, CDR1 is DFQATT, CDR2 SNEGSKA (reference sequence). CDR3 DNA: TGCAGTGCCCCCCGACAGGGGGATCACGAGCAGTACTTC. Protein: CSAPRQGDHEQYF.

In its sample, this clonotype was seen a few times. This chain uses TRBV10-3 with TRBJ2-1, with unresolved D. Trimming cost V 0 bases and J 0 bases, with 6 bases left between them. Germline-derived CDR1 and CDR2 are ENHRY and SYGVKD. The CDR3 covers 15 residues. CDR3 in DNA: TGTGCCATCAGTGAGTCGGGAAGCTCCTACAATGAGCAGTTCTTC. Residues: CAISESGSSYNEQFF.

This clonotype was seen more than once but under ten times. The chain uses TRBV10-3 and TRBJ1-5, with 8 bases matching TRBD1. V lost 0 bases and J lost 0; bases outside the gene matches: 4. CDR3 length: 17 residues. Germline CDR1 and CDR2: ENHRY and SYGVKD. Here the CDR3 DNA reads TGTGCCATCAGTGAGTCCAGGACAGGGCCTAGCAATCAGCCCCAGCATTTT. It is translated as CAISESRTGPSNQPQHF.

With respect to this clonotype: A much bigger clone sits one base away, suggesting this may be a read error. In this CDR3 the conserved last residue, phenylalanine or tryptophan, is missing, so a read error is likely. This chain links TRBV18 with TRBJ1-1; D gene ambiguous. V dropped 5 bases and J dropped 1 base, with 8 bases sitting between them. CDR3 length equals 13 residues. Germline V lookup: CDR1 KGHSH, CDR2 LQKENI. The CDR3 is CASSAKSNTEAFC. The CDR3 region has the DNA TGTGCCAGCTCAGCCAAGTCGAACACTGAAGCTTTCTGT.

This clonotype was counted ten times or more. The rearrangement joins TRBV6-1 to TRBJ2-2, with D unclear. V lost 5 bases and J 1 base, leaving 8 bases between the germline ends. This CDR3 region has 14 residues. Germline CDR1 MNHNS, CDR2 SASEGT. CDR3: CASSLGKNTGELFF. Here the CDR3 DNA reads TGTGCCAGCAGTCTTGGGAAGAACACCGGGGAGCTGTTTTTT.

The V call is TRBV24-1, the J call TRBJ2-1; a possible D gene is TRBD2 (6 bases). CDR3 length equals 13 residues. The V gene's germline CDR1 is KGHDR and CDR2 SFDVKD. Trimming pared 3 bases from V and 12 bases from J, leaving 14 bases between. The CDR3 sequence: CATSDGDSLGQFF. CDR3 bases: TGTGCCACCAGTGATGGGGACTCTCTGGGGCAGTTCTTC.

This clonotype has at least ten counts. DNA for the CDR3: TGTGCCAGCAGCTACGACAGGGACCCGGGGACCCAGTACTTC. This encodes CASSYDRDPGTQYF. The V and J genes are TRBV11-3 and TRBJ2-5, with 7 bases identical to TRBD1. The CDR3 is 14 residues long. Germline CDR1 reads SGHNT; CDR2 reads YENEEA. Trimming removed 4 bases from V and 7 bases from J; junction bases left unmatched: 9.

This clonotype was counted a few times. The V call is TRBV28, the J call TRBJ1-2, with D possibly being TRBD1 (5 bases). CDR1 is MDHEN and CDR2 is SYDVKM in the germline V gene. Trimming took off 6 bases at V and 4 bases at J, with 21 bases between the two ends. The CDR3 runs 16 residues. CDR3 protein: CASSHPSREQSYGYTF. The DNA for the CDR3 is TGTGCCAGCAGCCACCCTTCCAGGGAGCAGTCCTATGGCTACACCTTC.

As for this clonotype: Since a much larger clone is just one base distant, this may be a read error. This chain links TRBV6-1 with TRBJ2-7; 9 bases are shared with TRBD1. V lost 8 bases to trimming and J lost 5 bases; unmatched junction nucleotides: 7. Germline CDR1 MNHNS, CDR2 SASEGT. The CDR3 consists of 13 residues. DNA of the CDR3: TGTGCCAGCGTGACAGGGGGATTCCACGAGCAGTACTTC. Translating it yields CASVTGGFHEQYF.

This clonotype was found a few times. V usage is TRBV20-1 and J usage is TRBJ2-5; 7 bases line up with TRBD1. The CDR3 extends over 14 amino acids. V lost 4 bases, J lost 3 bases, and 8 bases stayed unmatched. From germline, CDR1 is DFQATT and CDR2 SNEGSKA (reference sequence). DNA of the CDR3: TGCAGTGCTACCGAACTTGGGACAGAAGAGACCCAGTACTTC. It specifies CSATELGTEETQYF.

The V call is TRBV19, the J call TRBJ1-1; a possible D gene is TRBD1 (6 bases). Germline lookup yields CDR1 LNHDA and CDR2 SQIVND (reference sequence). CDR3 length: 15 amino acids. With 5 bases removed from V and 1 base from J, the gap between germline ends came to 14 bases. CDR3: CASSQQGVGNTEAFF. The CDR3 DNA sequence: TGTGCCAGTAGTCAACAGGGCGTGGGGAACACTGAAGCTTTCTTT.